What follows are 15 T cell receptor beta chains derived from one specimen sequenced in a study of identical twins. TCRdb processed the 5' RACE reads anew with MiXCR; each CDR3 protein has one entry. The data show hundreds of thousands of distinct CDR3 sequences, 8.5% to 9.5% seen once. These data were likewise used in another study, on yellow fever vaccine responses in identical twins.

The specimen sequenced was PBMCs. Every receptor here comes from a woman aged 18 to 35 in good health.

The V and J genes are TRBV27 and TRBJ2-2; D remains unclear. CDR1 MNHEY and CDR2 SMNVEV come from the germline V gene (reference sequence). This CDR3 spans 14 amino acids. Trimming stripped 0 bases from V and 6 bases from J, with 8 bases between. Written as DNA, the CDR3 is TGTGCCAGCAGTTTATCCAGACGGGCCGGGGAGCTGTTTTTT. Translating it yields CASSLSRRAGELFF.

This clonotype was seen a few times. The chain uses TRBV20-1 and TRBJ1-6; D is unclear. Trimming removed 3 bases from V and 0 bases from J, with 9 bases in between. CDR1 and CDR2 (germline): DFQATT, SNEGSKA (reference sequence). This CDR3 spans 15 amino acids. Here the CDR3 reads CSASKESSYNSPLHF. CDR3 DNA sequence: TGCAGTGCTAGTAAGGAGAGCTCCTATAATTCACCCCTCCACTTT.

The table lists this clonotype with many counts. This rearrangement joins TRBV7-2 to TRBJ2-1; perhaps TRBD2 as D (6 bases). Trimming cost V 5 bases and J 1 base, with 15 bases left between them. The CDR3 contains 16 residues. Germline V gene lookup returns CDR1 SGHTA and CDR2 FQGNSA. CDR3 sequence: CASSARLGLSYNEQFF. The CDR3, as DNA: TGTGCCAGCAGCGCGCGACTAGGCCTATCCTACAATGAGCAGTTCTTC. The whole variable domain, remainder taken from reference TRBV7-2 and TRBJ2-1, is GAGVSQSPSNKVTEKGKDVELRCDPISGHTALYWYRQSLGQGLEFLIYFQGNSAPDKSGLPSDRFSAERTGGSVSTLTIQRTQQEDSAVYLCASSARLGLSYNEQFFGPGTRLTVL.

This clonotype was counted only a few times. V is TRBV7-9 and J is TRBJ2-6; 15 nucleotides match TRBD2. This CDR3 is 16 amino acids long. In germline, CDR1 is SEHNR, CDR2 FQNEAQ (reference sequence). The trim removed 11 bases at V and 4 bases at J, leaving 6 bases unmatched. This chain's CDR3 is CADGLAGGNGANVLTF. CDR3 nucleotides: TGTGCCGACGGACTAGCGGGAGGGAACGGGGCCAACGTCCTGACTTTC.

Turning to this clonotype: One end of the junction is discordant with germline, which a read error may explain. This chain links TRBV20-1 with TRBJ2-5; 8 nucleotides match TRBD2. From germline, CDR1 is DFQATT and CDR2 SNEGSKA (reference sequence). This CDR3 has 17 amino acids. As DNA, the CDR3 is TGCAGTGCCAGAGCACGGCTAGCGGGTACTCCGGCAGAGACCCAGTACTTC. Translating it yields CSARARLAGTPAETQYF.

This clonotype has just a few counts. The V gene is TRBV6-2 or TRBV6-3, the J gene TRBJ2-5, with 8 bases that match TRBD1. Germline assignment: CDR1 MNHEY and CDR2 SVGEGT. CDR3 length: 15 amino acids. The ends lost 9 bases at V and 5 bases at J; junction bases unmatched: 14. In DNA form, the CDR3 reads TGTGCCAGTGATACCGGGACAGGCGGTTCGGAGACCCAGTACTTC. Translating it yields CASDTGTGGSETQYF.

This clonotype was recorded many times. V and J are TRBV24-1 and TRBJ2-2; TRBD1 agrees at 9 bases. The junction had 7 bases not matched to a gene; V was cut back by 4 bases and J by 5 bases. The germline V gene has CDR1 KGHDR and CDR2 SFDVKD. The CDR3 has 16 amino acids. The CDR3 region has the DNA TGTGCCACCAGTGACCCTGGACAGGGGTGGACCGGGGAGCTGTTTTTT. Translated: CATSDPGQGWTGELFF.

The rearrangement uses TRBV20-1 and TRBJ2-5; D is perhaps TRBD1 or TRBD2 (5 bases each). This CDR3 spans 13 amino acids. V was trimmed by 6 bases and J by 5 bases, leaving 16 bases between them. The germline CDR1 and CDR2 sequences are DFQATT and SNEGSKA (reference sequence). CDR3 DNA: TGCAGTGCCCGGGTCGGGGCGCGGGAGACCCAGTACTTC. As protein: CSARVGARETQYF.

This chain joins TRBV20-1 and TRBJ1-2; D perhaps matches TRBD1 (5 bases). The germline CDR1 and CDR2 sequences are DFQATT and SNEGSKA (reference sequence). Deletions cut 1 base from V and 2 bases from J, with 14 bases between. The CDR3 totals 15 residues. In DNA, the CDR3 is TGCAGTGCTAGAGTCCGGGACGAACGCAACTATGGCTACACCTTC. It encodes CSARVRDERNYGYTF.

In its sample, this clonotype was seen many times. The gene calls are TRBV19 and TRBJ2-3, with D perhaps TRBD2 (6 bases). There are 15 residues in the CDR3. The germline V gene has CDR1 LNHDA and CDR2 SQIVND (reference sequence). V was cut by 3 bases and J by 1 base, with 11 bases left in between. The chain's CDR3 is CASSMSGVGTDTQYF. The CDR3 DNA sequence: TGTGCCAGTAGTATGTCGGGGGTTGGCACAGATACGCAGTATTTT.

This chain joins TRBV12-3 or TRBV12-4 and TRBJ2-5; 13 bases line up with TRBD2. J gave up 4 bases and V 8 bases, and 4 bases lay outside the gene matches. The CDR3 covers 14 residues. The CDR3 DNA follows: TGTGCCAGCGGACTAGCGGGGGCACCAGAGACCCAGTACTTC. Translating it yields CASGLAGAPETQYF.

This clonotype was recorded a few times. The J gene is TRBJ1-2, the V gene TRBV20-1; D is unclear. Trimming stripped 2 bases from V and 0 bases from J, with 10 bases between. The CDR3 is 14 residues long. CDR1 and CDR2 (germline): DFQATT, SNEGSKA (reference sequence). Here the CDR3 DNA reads TGCAGTGCTAGATCGGCACAAGCTAACTATGGCTACACCTTC. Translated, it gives CSARSAQANYGYTF.

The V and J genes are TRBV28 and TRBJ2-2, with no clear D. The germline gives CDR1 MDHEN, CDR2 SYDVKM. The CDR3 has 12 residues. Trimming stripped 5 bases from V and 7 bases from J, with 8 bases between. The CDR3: CASSTPIGELFF. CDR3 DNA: TGTGCCAGCAGTACACCGATCGGGGAGCTGTTTTTT.

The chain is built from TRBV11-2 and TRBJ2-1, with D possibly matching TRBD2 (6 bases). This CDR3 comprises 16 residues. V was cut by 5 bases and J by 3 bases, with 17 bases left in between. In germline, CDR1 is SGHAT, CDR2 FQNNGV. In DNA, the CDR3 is TGTGCCAGCAGCGGATTAGCGGCGGGGCTCTACAATGAGCAGTTCTTC. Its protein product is CASSGLAAGLYNEQFF. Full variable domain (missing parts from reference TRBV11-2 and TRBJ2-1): EAGVAQSPRYKIIEKRQSVAFWCNPISGHATLYWYQQILGQGPKLLIQFQNNGVVDDSQLPKDRFSAERLKGVDSTLKIQPAKLEDSAVYLCASSGLAAGLYNEQFFGPGTRLTVL.

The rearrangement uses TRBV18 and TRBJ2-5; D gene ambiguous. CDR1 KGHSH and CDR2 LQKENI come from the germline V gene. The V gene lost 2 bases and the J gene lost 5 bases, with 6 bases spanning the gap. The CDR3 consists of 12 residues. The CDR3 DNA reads TGTGCCAGCTCACCAACTTTGGAGACCCAGTACTTC. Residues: CASSPTLETQYF.